This TCR beta chain comes out of a study of T-cell memory formation after mild COVID-19. The V segment lost 2 bases and the J segment 7 bases; nucleotides outside the gene matches: 10. Per the germline V gene, CDR1 is SGHRS and CDR2 is YFSETQ. The CDR3 loop spans 16 amino acids. About this clonotype itself: Its antigen is unidentified.

Constant-segment primers served in 5'RACE that generated TCR alpha and TCR beta cDNA libraries bearing sample barcodes and UMIs. TCRdb passed the 5' RACE reads through MiXCR, listing each CDR3 protein once. The data contain about 500,000 distinct CDR3 sequences, roughly 22% of them singletons. Points from the study as a whole: Clones that contracted from day 15 to 85 were balanced CD4/CD8, while later expanders leaned CD4+. Those CD4+ clones that contracted were mainly in CM and EM (CD8+ ones in EMRA). There were some responding clones in pre-infection memory, which suggested that cross-reactive memory had joined.

The source material was PBMCs or a T cell subset sorted from them (not recorded which). This clonotype originated in an adult woman who had mild COVID-19 (a few samples of this study predate the infection). Cell type and time point are not known. V gene TRBV5-1 combines with J gene TRBJ2-1, with 9 bases aligning to TRBD1. CDR3 region: CASSFSGTGTMNEQFF. In DNA form, the CDR3 reads TGCGCCAGCAGCTTCTCTGGGACAGGGACAATGAATGAGCAGTTCTTC.